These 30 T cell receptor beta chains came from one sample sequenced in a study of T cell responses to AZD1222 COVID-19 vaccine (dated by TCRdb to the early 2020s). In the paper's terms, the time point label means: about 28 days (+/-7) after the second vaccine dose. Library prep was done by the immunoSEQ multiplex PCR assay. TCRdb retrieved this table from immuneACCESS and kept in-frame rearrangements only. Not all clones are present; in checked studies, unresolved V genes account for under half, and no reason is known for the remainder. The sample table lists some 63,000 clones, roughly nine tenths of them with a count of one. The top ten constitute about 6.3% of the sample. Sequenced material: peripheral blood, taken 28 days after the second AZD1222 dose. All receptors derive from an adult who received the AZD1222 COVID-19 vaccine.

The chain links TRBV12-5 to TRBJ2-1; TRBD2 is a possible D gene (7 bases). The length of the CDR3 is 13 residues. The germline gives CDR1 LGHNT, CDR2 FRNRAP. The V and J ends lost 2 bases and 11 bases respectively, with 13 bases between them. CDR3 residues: CASGLPGGLKQFF. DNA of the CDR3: TGTGCTAGTGGTTTGCCGGGGGGCCTTAAGCAGTTCTTC.

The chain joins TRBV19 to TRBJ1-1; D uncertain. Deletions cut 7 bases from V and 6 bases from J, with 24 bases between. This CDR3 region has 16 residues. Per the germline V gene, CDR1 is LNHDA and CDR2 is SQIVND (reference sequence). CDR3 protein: CASKTWTAFLKAEAFF. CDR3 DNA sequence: TGTGCCAGTAAGACTTGGACGGCCTTTTTGAAGGCTGAAGCTTTCTTT.

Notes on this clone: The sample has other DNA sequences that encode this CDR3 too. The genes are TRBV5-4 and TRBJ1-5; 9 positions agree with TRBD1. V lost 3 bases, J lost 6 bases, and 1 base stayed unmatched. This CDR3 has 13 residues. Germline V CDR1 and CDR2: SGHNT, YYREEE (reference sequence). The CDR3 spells CASSSDRGQPQHF. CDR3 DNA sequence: TGTGCCAGCAGCTCGGACAGGGGTCAGCCCCAGCATTTT.

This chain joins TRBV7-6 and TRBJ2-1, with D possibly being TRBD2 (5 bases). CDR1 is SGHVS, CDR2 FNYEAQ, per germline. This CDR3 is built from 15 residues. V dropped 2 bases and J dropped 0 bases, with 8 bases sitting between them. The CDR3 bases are TGTGCCAGCAGCTTAAGGACTTACTCCTACAATGAGCAGTTCTTC. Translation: CASSLRTYSYNEQFF.

As DNA, the CDR3 is TGCAGTGCAAGTCGGACAGGAGGGGTCTACGAGCAGTACTTC. Amino acids: CSASRTGGVYEQYF. The chain is built from TRBV20-1 and TRBJ2-7, with D tentatively TRBD1 (7 bases). The CDR3 is 14 amino acids. The germline gives CDR1 DFQATT, CDR2 SNEGSKA (reference sequence). V lost 6 bases to trimming and J lost 3 bases, with 18 bases between them.

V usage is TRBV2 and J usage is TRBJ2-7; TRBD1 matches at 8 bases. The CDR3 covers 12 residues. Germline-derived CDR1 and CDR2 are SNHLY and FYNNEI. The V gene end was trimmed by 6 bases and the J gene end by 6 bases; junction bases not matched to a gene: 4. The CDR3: CASSAQGAEQYF. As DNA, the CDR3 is TGTGCCAGCAGCGCCCAGGGGGCCGAGCAGTACTTC.

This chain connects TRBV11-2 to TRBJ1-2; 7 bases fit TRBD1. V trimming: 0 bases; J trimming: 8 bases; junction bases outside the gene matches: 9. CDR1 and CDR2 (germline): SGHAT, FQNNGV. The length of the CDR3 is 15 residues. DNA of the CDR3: TGTGCCAGCAGCTTAGATCGGACAGGCCCGCGGGGCTACACCTTC. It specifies CASSLDRTGPRGYTF. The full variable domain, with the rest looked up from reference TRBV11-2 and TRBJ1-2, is EAGVAQSPRYKIIEKRQSVAFWCNPISGHATLYWYQQILGQGPKLLIQFQNNGVVDDSQLPKDRFSAERLKGVDSTLKIQPAKLEDSAVYLCASSLDRTGPRGYTFGSGTRLTVV.

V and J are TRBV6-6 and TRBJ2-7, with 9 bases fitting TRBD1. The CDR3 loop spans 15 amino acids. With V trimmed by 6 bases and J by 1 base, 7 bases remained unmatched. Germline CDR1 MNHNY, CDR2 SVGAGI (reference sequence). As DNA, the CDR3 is TGTGCCAGCAGGACGGGACAGGGCCTTTCCTACGAGCAGTACTTC. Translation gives CASRTGQGLSYEQYF.

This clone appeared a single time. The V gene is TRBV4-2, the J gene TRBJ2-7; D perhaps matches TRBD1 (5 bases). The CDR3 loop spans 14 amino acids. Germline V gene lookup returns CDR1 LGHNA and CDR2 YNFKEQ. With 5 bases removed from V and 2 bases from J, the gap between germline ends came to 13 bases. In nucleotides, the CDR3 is TGTGCCAGCAGCATCGGACAAGGGCCCTACGAGCAGTACTTC. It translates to CASSIGQGPYEQYF.

CDR3: CASSPRTSGGSPLHF. The CDR3 DNA is TGTGCCAGCAGCCCACGGACATCTGGGGGTTCACCCCTCCACTTT. The chain has TRBV14 and TRBJ1-6; a possible D gene is TRBD1 (5 bases). This CDR3 has 15 amino acids. The germline CDR1 and CDR2 sequences are SGHDN and FVKESK. Trimming stripped 4 bases from V and 9 bases from J, with 16 bases between. Combining the CDR3 with reference TRBV14 and TRBJ1-6 gives the whole variable domain EAGVTQFPSHSVIEKGQTVTLRCDPISGHDNLYWYRRVMGKEIKFLLHFVKESKQDESGMPNNRFLAERTGGTYSTLKVQPAELEDSGVYFCASSPRTSGGSPLHFGNGTRLTVT.

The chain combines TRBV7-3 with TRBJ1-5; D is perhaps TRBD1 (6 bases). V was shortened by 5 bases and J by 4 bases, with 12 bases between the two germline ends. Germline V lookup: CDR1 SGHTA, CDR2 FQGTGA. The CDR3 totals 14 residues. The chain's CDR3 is CASSPSGQNQPQHF. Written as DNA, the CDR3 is TGTGCCAGCAGCCCATCGGGACAAAATCAGCCCCAGCATTTT. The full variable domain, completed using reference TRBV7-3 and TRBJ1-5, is GAGVSQTPSNKVTEKGKYVELRCDPISGHTALYWYRQSLGQGPEFLIYFQGTGAADDSGLPNDRFFAVRPEGSVSTLKIQRTERGDSAVYLCASSPSGQNQPQHFGDGTRLSIL.

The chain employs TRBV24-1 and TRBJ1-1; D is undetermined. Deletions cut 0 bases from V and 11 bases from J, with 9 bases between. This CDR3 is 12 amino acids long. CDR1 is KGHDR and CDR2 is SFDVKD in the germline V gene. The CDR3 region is CATSDLLGWAFF. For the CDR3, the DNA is TGTGCCACCAGTGATTTGTTGGGTTGGGCTTTCTTT.

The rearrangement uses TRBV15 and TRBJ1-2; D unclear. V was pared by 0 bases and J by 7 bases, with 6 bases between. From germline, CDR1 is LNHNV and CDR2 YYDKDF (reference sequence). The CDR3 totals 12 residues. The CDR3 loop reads CATSREGSGYTF. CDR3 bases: TGTGCCACCAGCAGAGAAGGCAGTGGCTACACCTTC.

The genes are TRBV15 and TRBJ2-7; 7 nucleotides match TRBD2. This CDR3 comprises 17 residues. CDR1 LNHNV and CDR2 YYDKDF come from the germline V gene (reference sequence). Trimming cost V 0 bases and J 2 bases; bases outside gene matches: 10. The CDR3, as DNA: TGTGCCACCAGCAGAGATCTGCCGAGCGGGAACACCTACGAGCAGTACTTC. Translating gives CATSRDLPSGNTYEQYF.

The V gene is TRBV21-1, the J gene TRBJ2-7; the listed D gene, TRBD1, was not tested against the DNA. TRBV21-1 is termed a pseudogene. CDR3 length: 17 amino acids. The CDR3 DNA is TGTGCCAGCAGCAATGGCGGGAAGACAGGGGACTCCTACGAGCAGTACTTC. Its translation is CASSNGGKTGDSYEQYF.

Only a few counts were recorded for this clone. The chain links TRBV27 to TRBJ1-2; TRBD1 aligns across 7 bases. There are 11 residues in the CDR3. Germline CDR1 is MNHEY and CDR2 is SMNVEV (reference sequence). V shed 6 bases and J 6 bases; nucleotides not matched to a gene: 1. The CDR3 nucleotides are TGTGCCAGCAGCGGACAGGATGGCTACACCTTC. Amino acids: CASSGQDGYTF.

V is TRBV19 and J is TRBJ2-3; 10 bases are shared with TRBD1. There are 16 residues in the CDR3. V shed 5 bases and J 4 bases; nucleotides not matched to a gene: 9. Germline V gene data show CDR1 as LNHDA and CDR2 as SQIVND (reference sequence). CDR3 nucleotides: TGTGCCAGTAGTGCCTCGACAGGGGGCCGGGCAGATACGCAGTATTTT. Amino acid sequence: CASSASTGGRADTQYF.

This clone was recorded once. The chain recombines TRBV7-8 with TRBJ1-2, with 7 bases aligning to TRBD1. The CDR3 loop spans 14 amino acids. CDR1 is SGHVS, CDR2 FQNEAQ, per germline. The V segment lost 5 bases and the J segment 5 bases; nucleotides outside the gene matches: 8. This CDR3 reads CASSARTGLYGYTF. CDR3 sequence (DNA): TGTGCCAGCAGCGCCAGGACAGGCCTGTATGGCTACACCTTC.

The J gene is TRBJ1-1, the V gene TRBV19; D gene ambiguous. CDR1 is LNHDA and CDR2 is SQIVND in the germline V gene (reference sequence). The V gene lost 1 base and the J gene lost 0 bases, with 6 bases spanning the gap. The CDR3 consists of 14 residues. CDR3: CASSIVSMNTEAFF. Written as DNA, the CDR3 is TGTGCCAGTAGTATAGTTTCGATGAACACTGAAGCTTTCTTT.

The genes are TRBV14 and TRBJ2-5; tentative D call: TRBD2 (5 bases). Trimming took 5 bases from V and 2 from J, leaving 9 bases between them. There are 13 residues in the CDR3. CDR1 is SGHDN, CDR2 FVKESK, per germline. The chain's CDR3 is CASSWTEQETQYF. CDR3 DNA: TGTGCCAGCAGCTGGACTGAGCAAGAGACCCAGTACTTC.

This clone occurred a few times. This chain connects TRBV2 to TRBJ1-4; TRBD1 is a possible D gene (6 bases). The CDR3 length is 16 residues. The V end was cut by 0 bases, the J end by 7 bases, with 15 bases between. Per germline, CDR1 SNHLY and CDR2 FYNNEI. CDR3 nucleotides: TGTGCCAGCAGTGAAGCGTTGGGGGGCGGGAGTGAAAAACTGTTTTTT. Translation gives CASSEALGGGSEKLFF.

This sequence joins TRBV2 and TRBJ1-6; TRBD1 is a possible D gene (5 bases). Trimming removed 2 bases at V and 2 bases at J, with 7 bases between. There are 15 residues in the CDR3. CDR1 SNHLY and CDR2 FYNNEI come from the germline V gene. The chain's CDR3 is CASSERGPYNSPLHF. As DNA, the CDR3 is TGTGCCAGCAGTGAACGGGGACCCTATAATTCACCCCTCCACTTT.

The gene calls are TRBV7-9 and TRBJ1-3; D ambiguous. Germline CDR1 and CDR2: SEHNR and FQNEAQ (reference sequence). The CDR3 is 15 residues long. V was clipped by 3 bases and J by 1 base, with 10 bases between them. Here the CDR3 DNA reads TGTGCCAGCAGCTTCCAGCTGAAGTCTGGAAACACCATATATTTT. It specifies CASSFQLKSGNTIYF.

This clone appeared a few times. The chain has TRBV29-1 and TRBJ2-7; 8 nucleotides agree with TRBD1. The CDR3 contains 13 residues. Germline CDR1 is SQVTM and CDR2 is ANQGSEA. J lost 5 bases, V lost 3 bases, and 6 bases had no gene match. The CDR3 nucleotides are TGCAGCGTTGAGAGGACAGGGATCGACGAGCAGTACTTC. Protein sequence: CSVERTGIDEQYF.

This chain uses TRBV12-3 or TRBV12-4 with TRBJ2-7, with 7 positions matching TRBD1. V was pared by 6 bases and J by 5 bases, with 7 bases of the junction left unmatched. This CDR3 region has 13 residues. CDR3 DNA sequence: TGTGCCAGCAGCAGGGGACAGAGGAACGAGCAGTACTTC. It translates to CASSRGQRNEQYF.

This chain's CDR3 is CASSQGTSGRRSEQFF. The CDR3 DNA follows: TGTGCCAGCAGCCAAGGGACTAGCGGGAGAAGGAGTGAGCAGTTCTTC. The genes are TRBV3-1 (or the pseudogene TRBV3-2) and TRBJ2-1, with 13 bases matching TRBD2. CDR3 length: 16 residues. The V and J ends lost 1 base and 9 bases, in that order; junction bases with no gene match: 6. Germline V gene sequence: CDR1 LGHDT, CDR2 YNNKEL (reference sequence).

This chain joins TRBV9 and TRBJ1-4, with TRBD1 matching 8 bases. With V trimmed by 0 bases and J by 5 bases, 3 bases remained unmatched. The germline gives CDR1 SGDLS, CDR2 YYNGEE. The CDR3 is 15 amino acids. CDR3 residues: CASSVADRANEKLFF. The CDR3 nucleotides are TGTGCCAGCAGCGTAGCGGACAGGGCAAATGAAAAACTGTTTTTT.

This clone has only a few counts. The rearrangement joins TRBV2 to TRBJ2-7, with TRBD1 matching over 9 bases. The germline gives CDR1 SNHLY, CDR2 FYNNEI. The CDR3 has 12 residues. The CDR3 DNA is TGTGCTACGGGACAGGGCTCCTACGAGCAGTACTTC. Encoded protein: CATGQGSYEQYF.

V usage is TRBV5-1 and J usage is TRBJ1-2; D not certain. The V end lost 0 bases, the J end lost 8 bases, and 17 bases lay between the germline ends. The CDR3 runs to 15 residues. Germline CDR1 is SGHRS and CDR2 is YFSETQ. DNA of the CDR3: TGCGCCAGCAGCTTGGAGGCGGGGTTGGCCGGCGGCTACACCTTC. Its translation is CASSLEAGLAGGYTF.

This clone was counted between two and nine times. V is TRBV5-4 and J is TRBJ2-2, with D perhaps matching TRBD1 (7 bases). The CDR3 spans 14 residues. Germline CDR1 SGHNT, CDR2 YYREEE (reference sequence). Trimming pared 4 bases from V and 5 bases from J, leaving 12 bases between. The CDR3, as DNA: TGTGCCAGCAGCCGATCAGGGGGGACCGGGGAGCTGTTTTTT. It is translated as CASSRSGGTGELFF. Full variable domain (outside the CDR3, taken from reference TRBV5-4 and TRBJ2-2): ETGVTQSPTHLIKTRGQQVTLRCSSQSGHNTVSWYQQALGQGPQFIFQYYREEENGRGNFPPRFSGLQFPNYSSELNVNALELDDSALYLCASSRSGGTGELFFGEGSRLTVL.